This TCR beta chain was retrieved from a study of cytomegalovirus exposure and HLA in healthy donors. It was with 60 Vbeta and 13 Jbeta primers that the PCR ran. The protocol was immunoSEQ multiplex PCR, while the TCRdb copy is restricted to in-frame clones and leaves out a portion. Of 150,000 to 200,000 clones listed, roughly 84% are singletons. To note about this clone: The antigen is undetermined.

Study-level findings and limits: A link between a missense DCLRE1C variant and TCR beta V- and J-gene trimming emerged from a later analysis.

Sequenced material: PBMCs. The clonotype originates from a boy younger than 18 in good health and CMV-seronegative.

DNA of the CDR3: TGTGCCAGCAGTTTAGGGGGCCCAGGTACCTACGAGCAGTACTTC. It encodes CASSLGGPGTYEQYF. The chain is built from TRBV28 and TRBJ2-7; possible D gene TRBD1, 6 bases. Trimming took 2 bases from V and 2 from J, leaving 13 bases between them. The CDR3 spans 15 residues. The V gene's germline CDR1 is MDHEN and CDR2 SYDVKM.